This TCR beta chain was documented in a study of CD8 T cells in Susac syndrome. An amount of RNA that ranged from roughly 0.5 to 1 ug was reverse transcribed with random hexamers. It was immunoSEQ multiplex PCR that amplified TCR beta CDR3 across 54 Vbeta and 13 Jbeta. TCRdb used MiXCR to reprocess the immunoSEQ multiplex PCR reads, holding one entry per CDR3 protein. The sample lists about 210,000 distinct CDR3 sequences; about 95% were seen once. CDR1 and CDR2 (germline): DFQATT, SNEGSKA (reference sequence). CDR3 length: 14 amino acids. Trimming pared 2 bases from V and 4 bases from J, leaving 13 bases between.

The genes are TRBV20-1 and TRBJ2-3; unclear D gene. The source of this sequence is a human donor with multiple sclerosis. Sequencing used CD4+ T cells from PBMCs. CDR3 coding DNA: TGCAGTGCTAGAACCAGCCAGTTTTCAGATACGCAGTATTTT. Encoded protein: CSARTSQFSDTQYF.